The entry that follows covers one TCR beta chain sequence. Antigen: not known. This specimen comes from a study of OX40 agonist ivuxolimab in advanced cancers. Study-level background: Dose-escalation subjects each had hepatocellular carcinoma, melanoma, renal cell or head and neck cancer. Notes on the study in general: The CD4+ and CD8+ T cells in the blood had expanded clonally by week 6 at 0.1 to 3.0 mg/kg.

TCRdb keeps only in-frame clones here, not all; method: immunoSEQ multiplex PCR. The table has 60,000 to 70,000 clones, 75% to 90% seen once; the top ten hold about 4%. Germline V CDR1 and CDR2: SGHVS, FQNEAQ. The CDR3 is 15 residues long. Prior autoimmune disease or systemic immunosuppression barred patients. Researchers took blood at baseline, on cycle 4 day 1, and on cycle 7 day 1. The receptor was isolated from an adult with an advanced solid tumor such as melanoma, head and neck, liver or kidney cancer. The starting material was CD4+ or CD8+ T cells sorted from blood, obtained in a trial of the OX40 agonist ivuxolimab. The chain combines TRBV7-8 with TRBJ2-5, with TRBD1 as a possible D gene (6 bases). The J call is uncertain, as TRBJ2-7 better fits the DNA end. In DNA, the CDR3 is TGTGCCAGCAGCTTATTCCAGGGGCCTTCCTACGAGCAGTACTTC. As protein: CASSLFQGPSYEQYF.